One sample yielded the 23 T cell receptor beta chains listed below, sequenced in a study of CD8 T cells in Susac syndrome. With random hexamers, roughly 0.45 to 1 ug RNA was reverse transcribed. MiXCR, run by TCRdb on the immunoSEQ multiplex PCR reads, gives a single entry per CDR3 protein. The sample carries 130,000 to 150,000 distinct CDR3 sequences, roughly 94% recorded once. The specimen was CD4+ T cells from PBMCs. The receptors shown here come from a human donor in good health.

This clonotype was seen a few times. V gene TRBV11-2 combines with J gene TRBJ2-6, with 8 bases that match TRBD1. Germline lookup yields CDR1 SGHAT and CDR2 FQNNGV. V was clipped by 1 base and J by 0 bases; unmatched bases: 5. The CDR3 contains 18 residues. CDR3 bases: TGTGCCAGCAGCTTAGGCACAGGGGGAATCTCTGGGGCCAACGTCCTGACTTTC. It encodes CASSLGTGGISGANVLTF.

The CDR3 DNA reads TGTGCCAGTGGCAGAGGGGCGGCTGAAGCTTTCTTT. Translation: CASGRGAAEAFF. This rearrangement joins TRBV19 to TRBJ1-1; tentative D call: TRBD1 (5 bases). Trimming stripped 8 bases from V and 6 bases from J, with 13 bases between. The CDR3 is made up of 12 amino acids. Germline assignment: CDR1 LNHDA and CDR2 SQIVND (reference sequence).

The V call is TRBV20-1, the J call TRBJ2-4, with 12 bases aligning to TRBD2. The CDR3 runs to 15 residues. Germline-derived CDR1 and CDR2 are DFQATT and SNEGSKA (reference sequence). V shed 6 bases and J 6 bases; nucleotides not matched to a gene: 9. The CDR3: CSAGLAGSAGNIQYF. CDR3 coding DNA: TGCAGTGCAGGACTAGCGGGATCCGCGGGAAACATTCAGTACTTC.

The chain is built from TRBV5-4 and TRBJ2-7; 9 bases are shared with TRBD1. V dropped 4 bases and J dropped 2; count of bases not matched to a gene: 7. Germline CDR1 is SGHNT and CDR2 is YYREEE (reference sequence). This CDR3 is built from 15 residues. CDR3 sequence: CASSRPGQGTYEQYF. The CDR3 DNA is TGTGCCAGCAGCCGGCCGGGACAGGGAACCTACGAGCAGTACTTC.

CDR3: CASSSGQGARGYTF. CDR3 DNA sequence: TGTGCCAGCTCATCGGGACAGGGGGCTCGTGGCTACACCTTC. This chain uses TRBV18 with TRBJ1-2, with 12 bases aligning to TRBD1. The trim removed 5 bases at V and 7 bases at J, leaving 5 bases unmatched. CDR1 and CDR2 from the germline V gene are KGHSH and LQKENI. This CDR3 is 14 amino acids long.

The V gene is TRBV5-6, the J gene TRBJ1-1; D is undetermined. Trimming left V 4 bases short and J 1 base short, with 20 bases between. The CDR3 is 17 amino acids. Germline loops: CDR1 SGHDT, CDR2 YYEEEE. Here the CDR3 DNA reads TGTGCCAGCAGCCCCATTCTTAGCTTTACAAGGAACACTGAAGCTTTCTTT. It specifies CASSPILSFTRNTEAFF.

This clonotype showed up just once. J is TRBJ2-2 and V is TRBV9; D not certain. Between the trimmed V and J ends, which lost 1 base and 5 bases, there was a span of 6 bases. Germline CDR1 is SGDLS and CDR2 is YYNGEE. The CDR3 runs to 13 residues. The CDR3, as DNA: TGTGCCAGCAGCGTATCGGTGACCGGGGAGCTGTTTTTT. It is translated as CASSVSVTGELFF.

In its sample, this clonotype was seen once. The rearrangement links TRBV7-8 to TRBJ1-1; TRBD1 matches 9 bases. This CDR3 has 14 residues. Trimming at V came to 5 bases and at J to 5 bases, leaving 6 bases not matched to a gene. Looked up from germline, CDR1 is SGHVS and CDR2 is FQNEAQ. The CDR3 region is CASSAHRGRTEAFF. The CDR3 region has the DNA TGTGCCAGCAGCGCCCACAGGGGGCGGACTGAAGCTTTCTTT.

This clonotype was counted once. The V gene is TRBV14, the J gene TRBJ2-3; the D is unclear. The CDR3 extends over 14 amino acids. V was shortened by 2 bases and J by 5 bases, with 11 bases between the two germline ends. Germline values: CDR1 SGHDN, CDR2 FVKESK. The CDR3 coding sequence is TGTGCCAGCAGCCAAAGGCACCCAGGAGATACGCAGTATTTT. Its translation: CASSQRHPGDTQYF.

The chain combines TRBV6-5 with TRBJ2-1, with D tentatively TRBD1 (6 bases). V was pared by 10 bases and J by 4 bases, with 14 bases between. Germline V gene data show CDR1 as MNHEY and CDR2 as SVGAGI. The CDR3 is made up of 13 amino acids. Here the CDR3 reads CATYRDTYNEQFF. The CDR3 DNA sequence: TGTGCCACCTACCGGGACACTTACAATGAGCAGTTCTTC.

This chain connects TRBV7-6 to TRBJ2-5, with 9 bases identical to TRBD2. The CDR3 is 19 amino acids. From germline, CDR1 is SGHVS and CDR2 FNYEAQ. J was trimmed by 2 bases and V by 3 bases; bases with no gene match: 16. The CDR3 region has the DNA TGTGCCAGCAGCTTCCGGGCCGGCTGGAGAGCGGGGGGACAAGAGACCCAGTACTTC. Translation: CASSFRAGWRAGGQETQYF.

This chain links TRBV6-1 with TRBJ2-5; the match to TRBD1 covers 8 bases. V dropped 2 bases and J dropped 5; count of bases not matched to a gene: 10. The CDR3 is 16 amino acids. Germline V gene data show CDR1 as MNHNS and CDR2 as SASEGT. The CDR3 region is CASSEPLQNRGETQYF. As DNA, the CDR3 is TGTGCCAGCAGTGAACCGCTACAGAACAGGGGGGAGACCCAGTACTTC.

This sequence joins TRBV5-1 and TRBJ2-7; 9 bases line up with TRBD1. The CDR3 is made up of 16 amino acids. V shed 7 bases and J 3 bases; nucleotides not matched to a gene: 14. Germline V gives CDR1 SGHRS, CDR2 YFSETQ. In nucleotides, the CDR3 is TGCGCCAGCGGAACAGGGGGCGCAGGAGTATTCTACGAGCAGTACTTC. Translated: CASGTGGAGVFYEQYF.

The chain employs TRBV29-1 and TRBJ2-4; TRBD1 agrees at 11 bases. Losses at the gene ends were 7 bases for V and 7 bases for J; bases not matched to a gene: 6. Germline loops: CDR1 SQVTM, CDR2 ANQGSEA. The CDR3 has 13 amino acids. DNA of the CDR3: TGCAGCGCGACCGGGACAGGGGGGAACATTCAGTACTTC. Its translation: CSATGTGGNIQYF. Based on the CDR3 plus reference TRBV29-1 and TRBJ2-4, the full variable domain is SAVISQKPSRDICQRGTSLTIQCQVDSQVTMMFWYRQQPGQSLTLIATANQGSEATYESGFVIDKFPISRPNLTFSTLTVSNMSPEDSSIYLCSATGTGGNIQYFGAGTRLSVL.

This chain links TRBV7-9 with TRBJ2-5; 10 bases are shared with TRBD1. With V trimmed by 4 bases and J by 4 bases, 12 bases remained unmatched. From germline, CDR1 is SEHNR and CDR2 FQNEAQ (reference sequence). The CDR3 consists of 17 residues. In nucleotides, the CDR3 is TGTGCCAGCAGCTATAGCGCTCCGACAGGGGGCGGAGAGACCCAGTACTTC. Encoded protein: CASSYSAPTGGGETQYF.

The chain joins TRBV25-1 to TRBJ1-2, with 9 nucleotides matching TRBD1. V trimming: 3 bases; J trimming: 7 bases; junction bases outside the gene matches: 6. This CDR3 has 14 amino acids. The germline V gene encodes CDR1 MGHDK and CDR2 SYGVNS. CDR3 protein: CASSDTTGGAGYTF. The DNA of the CDR3 is TGTGCCAGCAGTGATACGACAGGGGGAGCTGGCTACACCTTC.

The chain has TRBV20-1 and TRBJ2-3, with 9 positions matching TRBD1. J was trimmed by 4 bases and V by 5 bases; bases with no gene match: 10. CDR1 and CDR2 from the germline V gene are DFQATT and SNEGSKA (reference sequence). This CDR3 has 15 amino acids. As DNA, the CDR3 is TGCAGTGCTGGGCAGACAGGGGGTTTGCCAGATACGCAGTATTTT. Its translation is CSAGQTGGLPDTQYF.

This rearrangement joins TRBV15 to TRBJ2-2; D is ambiguous. The V and J ends lost 4 bases and 6 bases respectively, with 9 bases between them. Germline V lookup: CDR1 LNHNV, CDR2 YYDKDF (reference sequence). The CDR3 has 13 residues. DNA of the CDR3: TGTGCCACCAGCAAGCTTACCGCCGGGGAGCTGTTTTTT. Translated, it gives CATSKLTAGELFF.

This chain connects TRBV18 to TRBJ1-1; 8 bases map to TRBD1. CDR1 is KGHSH, CDR2 LQKENI, per germline. Trimming took 5 bases from V and 3 from J; bases not matched to a gene: 5. This CDR3 comprises 14 residues. CDR3 coding DNA: TGTGCCAGCTCAACCGGGACAGGAGACACTGAAGCTTTCTTT. Its translation is CASSTGTGDTEAFF.

The chain couples TRBV12-3 or TRBV12-4 to TRBJ1-1; D ambiguous. V shed 1 base and J shed 4 bases, with 22 bases lying between them. The CDR3 loop spans 18 amino acids. The CDR3 nucleotides are TGTGCCAGCAGTTTAGTTCCCCGAGGACCGTCAACTTCCACTGAAGCTTTCTTT. Encoded protein: CASSLVPRGPSTSTEAFF.

V is TRBV3-1 and J is TRBJ2-7; 11 bases line up with TRBD1. Germline CDR1 reads LGHDT; CDR2 reads YNNKEL (reference sequence). The CDR3 has 15 amino acids. The V and J ends lost 3 bases and 7 bases, in that order; junction bases with no gene match: 8. The DNA for the CDR3 is TGTGCCAGCAGCCACGGGACAGGGGGAGCCTGGGAGCAGTACTTC. The encoded protein is CASSHGTGGAWEQYF.

The chain has TRBV27 and TRBJ2-3; 7 bases are shared with TRBD1. V dropped 5 bases and J dropped 1; count of bases not matched to a gene: 0. CDR1 and CDR2 from the germline V gene are MNHEY and SMNVEV (reference sequence). The CDR3 is made up of 13 amino acids. CDR3 amino acids: CASSGTGTDTQYF. The CDR3, as DNA: TGTGCCAGCAGTGGGACAGGCACAGATACGCAGTATTTT.

In its sample, this clonotype was seen once. The genes are TRBV7-2 and TRBJ1-1; D perhaps matches TRBD1 (5 bases). Trimming took off 1 base at V and 5 bases at J, with 14 bases between the two ends. This CDR3 is 15 amino acids long. In germline, CDR1 is SGHTA, CDR2 FQGNSA. The CDR3 DNA follows: TGTGCCAGCAGCTTAGTTGCGGGGCGTGTAACTGAAGCTTTCTTT. Protein: CASSLVAGRVTEAFF.